This T cell receptor beta chain is drawn from a study of shared clonotypes between healthy human individuals. Whole-study results and caveats: Investigators expected sequencing depth to affect clonotype sharing among donors.

In regard to this clone: Its target is unknown.

Genomic DNA, for the unsorted samples, came from about 90 million PBMCs. The run depth of the assay was deep. For each subset, genomic DNA was distributed in equal portions over several immunoSEQ plates. Sequencing was performed with immunoSEQ multiplex PCR; in TCRdb, only in-frame clones are kept and a portion is missing. Of about 480,000 clones in the sample, nearly 80% were seen once. The V segment lost 6 bases and the J segment 6 bases; nucleotides outside the gene matches: 15. The CDR3 covers 19 residues. The germline gives CDR1 MDHEN, CDR2 SYDVKM. Sequenced material: PBMCs. The rearrangement links TRBV28 to TRBJ2-2; 14 bases match TRBD2. This clonotype originated in a woman aged 40 to 50 in good health. Some clones in this sample may be carry-over from other donors' samples. The DNA of the CDR3 is TGTGCCAGCAGCACTACGGGGGGGACTAGCGGGAGTAGGCCCGGGGAGCTGTTTTTT. Its protein is CASSTTGGTSGSRPGELFF.